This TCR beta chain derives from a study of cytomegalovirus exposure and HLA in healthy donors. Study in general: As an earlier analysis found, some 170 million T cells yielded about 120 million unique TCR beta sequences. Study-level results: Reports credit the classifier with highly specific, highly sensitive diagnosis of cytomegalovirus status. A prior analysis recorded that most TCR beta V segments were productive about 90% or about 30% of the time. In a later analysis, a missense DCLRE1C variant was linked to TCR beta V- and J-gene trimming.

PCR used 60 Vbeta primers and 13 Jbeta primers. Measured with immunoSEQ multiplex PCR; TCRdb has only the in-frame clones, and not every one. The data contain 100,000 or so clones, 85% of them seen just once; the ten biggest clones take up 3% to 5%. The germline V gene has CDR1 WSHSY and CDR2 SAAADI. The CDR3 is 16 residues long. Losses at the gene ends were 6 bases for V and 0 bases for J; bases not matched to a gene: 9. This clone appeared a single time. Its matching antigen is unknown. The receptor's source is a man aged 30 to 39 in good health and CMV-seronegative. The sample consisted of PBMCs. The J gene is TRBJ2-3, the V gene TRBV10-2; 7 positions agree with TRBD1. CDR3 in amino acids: CASRMDRRTSTDTQYF. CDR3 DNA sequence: TGCGCCAGCAGGATGGACAGGCGGACTAGCACAGATACGCAGTATTTT.